This T cell receptor (beta chain) was captured by sequencing in a study of shared clonotypes between healthy human individuals. The study, taken as a whole, reports: Among non-shared clonotypes, generation probabilities were lower than among those shared by all four donors.

This CDR3 region has 15 residues. With V trimmed by 1 base and J by 4 bases, 1 base remained unmatched. From germline, CDR1 is SGHTA and CDR2 FQGNSA. As regards this clone: Its specificity is unknown. Other DNA sequences in this specimen translate into the identical CDR3.

The assay was immunoSEQ multiplex PCR, and TCRdb's table has in-frame clones only and misses some. The table lists around 2.3 million clones, 95% of them singletons. The specimen sequenced was naive CD4+ T cells sorted from blood. Subset in this sample: CD45RA+ positively selected. V usage is TRBV7-2 and J usage is TRBJ2-2; 9 nucleotides line up with TRBD2. The TCR comes from a man in his late teens or twenties in good health. In DNA form, the CDR3 reads TGTGCCAGCAGCTTAGGACTAGCGGCCACCGGGGAGCTGTTTTTT. Protein sequence: CASSLGLAATGELFF.